This TCR beta chain is from a study of blood T cells in healthy people across ages. Study outcomes and limitations: Strongly correlated with naive T cell percentage was TCR beta diversity.

The authors extracted at least 5 micrograms of total RNA per sample. This clonotype was seen a few times. Its antigen is currently unknown. A second 7 to 11 cycle PCR used barcoded and J-beta primers. TCRdb recomputed calls from the 5' RACE reads with MiXCR, one row per CDR3 protein. Of about 680,000 distinct CDR3 sequences in the sample, about 52% were seen once. Sequencing used blood. This TCR came from an older woman in good health.

CDR3 DNA: TGTGCCAGCAGTGACCGGGACAGCATATACAATGAGCAGTTCTTC. Its translation: CASSDRDSIYNEQFF. The rearrangement links TRBV25-1 to TRBJ2-1, with 7 bases identical to TRBD1. CDR1 and CDR2 (germline): MGHDK, SYGVNS. With V trimmed by 3 bases and J by 4 bases, 6 bases remained unmatched. The CDR3 runs 15 residues.